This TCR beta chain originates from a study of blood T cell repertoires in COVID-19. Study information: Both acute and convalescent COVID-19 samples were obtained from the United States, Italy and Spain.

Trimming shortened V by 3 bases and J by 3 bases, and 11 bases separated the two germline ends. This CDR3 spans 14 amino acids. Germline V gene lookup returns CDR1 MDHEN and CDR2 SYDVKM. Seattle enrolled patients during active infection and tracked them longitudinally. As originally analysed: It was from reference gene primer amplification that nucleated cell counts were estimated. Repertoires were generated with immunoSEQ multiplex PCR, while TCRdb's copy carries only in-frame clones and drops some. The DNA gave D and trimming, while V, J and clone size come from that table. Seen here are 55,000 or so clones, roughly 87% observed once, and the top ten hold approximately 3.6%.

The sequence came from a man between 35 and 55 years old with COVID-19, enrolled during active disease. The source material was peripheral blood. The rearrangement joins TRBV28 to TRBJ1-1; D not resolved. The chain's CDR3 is CASSLRVWDTEAFF. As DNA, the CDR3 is TGTGCCAGCAGTTTGCGGGTCTGGGACACTGAAGCTTTCTTT.